These 27 T cell receptor beta chains were sequenced from one sample in a study of blood T cell repertoires in COVID-19. TCRdb keeps only in-frame clones here, not all; method: immunoSEQ multiplex PCR. The data show 450,000 to 500,000 clones, approximately 85% seen once. Sequenced input: peripheral blood. These receptors were collected from a human donor in a cohort sampled during active COVID-19.

The chain recombines TRBV5-5 with TRBJ2-6; possibly TRBD1 for D (6 bases). The CDR3 loop spans 18 amino acids. Germline V gives CDR1 SGHKS, CDR2 YYEKEE (reference sequence). V was cut by 4 bases and J by 2 bases, with 19 bases left in between. The CDR3 sequence is CASSPEGGPLPGANVLTF. The CDR3 bases are TGTGCCAGCAGCCCGGAAGGGGGACCATTGCCTGGGGCCAACGTCCTGACTTTC.

This chain connects TRBV5-1 to TRBJ2-6; 7 bases map to TRBD2. Trimming at V came to 6 bases and at J to 0 bases, leaving 9 bases not matched to a gene. Germline loops: CDR1 SGHRS, CDR2 YFSETQ. The CDR3 has 17 residues. CDR3 nucleotides: TGCGCCAGCACGCCCGAGGGAGGGATCTCTGGGGCCAACGTCCTGACTTTC. Translation gives CASTPEGGISGANVLTF.

The J gene is TRBJ2-7, the V gene TRBV18; the D gene is possibly TRBD2 (7 bases). The CDR3 covers 15 residues. Per the germline V gene, CDR1 is KGHSH and CDR2 is LQKENI. V lost 1 base and J lost 4, with 14 bases in between. The CDR3 DNA is TGTGCCAGCTCACCACTTAGGGGGGGCCCTTACGAGCAGTACTTC. This encodes CASSPLRGGPYEQYF.

V is TRBV19 and J is TRBJ1-4, with D maybe TRBD1 (5 bases). V was pared by 7 bases and J by 3 bases, with 15 bases between. The CDR3 covers 15 residues. Germline loops: CDR1 LNHDA, CDR2 SQIVND (reference sequence). The CDR3 DNA reads TGTGCCAGTACCCTCCAAAGGGGTCCTAATGAAAAACTGTTTTTT. Translating it yields CASTLQRGPNEKLFF.

The chain couples TRBV7-2 to TRBJ1-2; D is possibly TRBD1 (6 bases). The CDR3 contains 15 residues. The germline CDR1 and CDR2 sequences are SGHTA and FQGNSA. Trimming left V 1 base short and J 5 bases short, with 14 bases between. The CDR3 here is CASSLDGGQGYGYTF. CDR3 bases: TGTGCCAGCAGCTTAGACGGGGGGCAAGGGTATGGCTACACCTTC.

The count of this clone is one. The chain recombines TRBV7-6 with TRBJ1-1, with 7 nucleotides matching TRBD1. V gave up 2 bases and J gave up 2 bases; unmatched junction bases: 5. This CDR3 region has 15 residues. Germline V CDR1 and CDR2: SGHVS, FNYEAQ. The CDR3 bases are TGTGCCAGCAGCTTATACACAGGGGATAACACTGAAGCTTTCTTT. Protein sequence: CASSLYTGDNTEAFF.

The J gene is TRBJ2-2, the V gene TRBV6-6, with TRBD1 as a possible D gene (5 bases). Between the trimmed V and J ends, which lost 3 bases and 1 base, there was a span of 9 bases. The germline V gene encodes CDR1 MNHNY and CDR2 SVGAGI (reference sequence). This CDR3 contains 15 residues. This CDR3 reads CASSYRQGNTGELFF. DNA for the CDR3: TGTGCCAGCAGTTATCGTCAGGGGAACACCGGGGAGCTGTTTTTT.

This chain connects TRBV5-6 to TRBJ2-5, with D possibly matching TRBD1 (6 bases). V was clipped by 0 bases and J by 4 bases, with 13 bases between them. The germline CDR1 and CDR2 sequences are SGHDT and YYEEEE. CDR3 length: 15 amino acids. CDR3 in amino acids: CASSLARGGLETQYF. CDR3 nucleotide sequence: TGTGCCAGCAGCTTGGCCAGGGGTGGCCTAGAGACCCAGTACTTC.

The gene calls are TRBV28 and TRBJ2-1, with D maybe TRBD1 (6 bases). The V gene's germline CDR1 is MDHEN and CDR2 SYDVKM. This CDR3 has 14 amino acids. V was pared by 4 bases and J by 4 bases, with 11 bases between. The CDR3 coding sequence is TGTGCCAGCAGTTCCCTCCAGGGGTACAATGAGCAGTTCTTC. This encodes CASSSLQGYNEQFF.

This chain connects TRBV2 to TRBJ2-7, with a tentative D call TRBD1 (6 bases). This CDR3 has 15 residues. Deletions cut 6 bases from V and 1 base from J, with 16 bases between. The germline CDR1 and CDR2 sequences are SNHLY and FYNNEI. CDR3 region: CASSQDRSGSYEQYF. CDR3 nucleotides: TGTGCCAGCAGCCAAGACAGGTCGGGATCCTACGAGCAGTACTTC. The complete variable domain, with remaining parts taken from reference TRBV2 and TRBJ2-7, reads EPEVTQTPSHQVTQMGQEVILRCVPISNHLYFYWYRQILGQKVEFLVSFYNNEISEKSEIFDDQFSVERPDGSNFTLKIRSTKLEDSAMYFCASSQDRSGSYEQYFGPGTRLTVT.

The rearrangement links TRBV30 to TRBJ1-1, with 8 positions matching TRBD1. The junction had 11 bases not matched to a gene; V was cut back by 3 bases and J by 8 bases. Germline CDR1 GTSNPN, CDR2 SVGIG (reference sequence). CDR3 size: 14 residues. CDR3 region: CAWSKRAGGSEAFF. CDR3 in DNA: TGTGCCTGGAGCAAGAGGGCAGGGGGCTCGGAAGCTTTCTTT.

J is TRBJ1-1 and V is TRBV12-5; D not resolved. The CDR3 sequence is 11 residues long. V lost 3 bases and J lost 8, with 7 bases in between. Germline CDR1 reads LGHNT; CDR2 reads FRNRAP. DNA for the CDR3: TGTGCTAGTGGTTTCGTGGAGGAAGCTTTCTTT. Translated: CASGFVEEAFF.

This clone was counted a few times. V usage is TRBV7-3 and J usage is TRBJ2-1; 10 nucleotides line up with TRBD2. Losses at the gene ends were 1 base for V and 4 bases for J; bases not matched to a gene: 4. The CDR3 consists of 16 residues. Germline V gives CDR1 SGHTA, CDR2 FQGTGA. Here the CDR3 DNA reads TGTGCCAGCAGCTTAATGGCTAGCGGGGGATACAATGAGCAGTTCTTC. Protein: CASSLMASGGYNEQFF. Combining the CDR3 with reference TRBV7-3 and TRBJ2-1 gives the whole variable domain GAGVSQTPSNKVTEKGKYVELRCDPISGHTALYWYRQSLGQGPEFLIYFQGTGAADDSGLPNDRFFAVRPEGSVSTLKIQRTERGDSAVYLCASSLMASGGYNEQFFGPGTRLTVL.

The J gene is TRBJ1-1, the V gene TRBV25-1; D unresolved. V lost 1 base, J lost 4 bases, and 13 bases lay in between. Germline V gene data show CDR1 as MGHDK and CDR2 as SYGVNS. CDR3 size: 15 residues. This CDR3 is CASSESPGRGTEAFF. The DNA for the CDR3 is TGTGCCAGCAGTGAATCTCCCGGGCGGGGCACTGAAGCTTTCTTT.

J is TRBJ2-1 and V is TRBV4-3, with TRBD2 identical over 14 bases. Germline-derived CDR1 and CDR2 are LGHNA and YSLEER. This CDR3 region has 20 residues. The V and J ends lost 4 bases and 4 bases, in that order; junction bases with no gene match: 15. The CDR3 region is CASSPTGTSGRIFNYNEQFF. The CDR3 bases are TGCGCCAGCAGCCCAACCGGGACTAGCGGGAGAATTTTTAATTACAATGAGCAGTTCTTC.

The J gene is TRBJ1-1, the V gene TRBV30, with TRBD1 matching 8 bases. Germline V gene lookup returns CDR1 GTSNPN and CDR2 SVGIG (reference sequence). This CDR3 is 15 amino acids long. The junction had 13 bases not matched to a gene; V was cut back by 8 bases and J by 2 bases. CDR3 sequence: CALNRGGVANTEAFF. CDR3 nucleotides: TGTGCCCTAAACAGGGGGGGGGTCGCAAACACTGAAGCTTTCTTT.

The chain couples TRBV7-2 to TRBJ2-3; a weak D match, TRBD2 (7 bases). The CDR3 loop spans 14 amino acids. Germline V gene lookup returns CDR1 SGHTA and CDR2 FQGNSA. V was cut by 3 bases and J by 8 bases, with 15 bases left in between. CDR3 sequence: CASSLTPRGATQYF. Here the CDR3 DNA reads TGTGCCAGCAGCTTGACCCCCCGGGGGGCTACGCAGTATTTT. Full variable domain (outside the CDR3, taken from reference TRBV7-2 and TRBJ2-3): GAGVSQSPSNKVTEKGKDVELRCDPISGHTALYWYRQSLGQGLEFLIYFQGNSAPDKSGLPSDRFSAERTGGSVSTLTIQRTQQEDSAVYLCASSLTPRGATQYFGPGTRLTVL.

The chain couples TRBV2 to TRBJ2-1, with 11 nucleotides matching TRBD2. Germline V gene lookup returns CDR1 SNHLY and CDR2 FYNNEI. The CDR3 runs 15 residues. V lost 2 bases, J lost 7 bases, and 4 bases stayed unmatched. This CDR3 reads CASSELAGGLNEQFF. The CDR3 DNA follows: TGTGCCAGCAGTGAACTAGCGGGAGGATTAAATGAGCAGTTCTTC.

J is TRBJ2-1 and V is TRBV21-1; the table names TRBD1, a call not compared with the DNA. TRBV21-1 is an annotated pseudogene. CDR3 length equals 16 residues. The CDR3 loop reads CASSKAPKGSKNEQFF. The CDR3 coding sequence is TGTGCCAGCAGCAAAGCGCCTAAGGGGTCGAAAAATGAGCAGTTCTTC.

This chain's CDR3 is CASSDTGQTSTDTQYF. The CDR3 DNA sequence: TGTGCCAGCAGTGATACGGGACAGACTAGCACAGATACGCAGTATTTT. The chain is built from TRBV28 and TRBJ2-3, with 7 bases fitting TRBD1. The CDR3 extends over 16 amino acids. The germline V gene encodes CDR1 MDHEN and CDR2 SYDVKM. V was clipped by 5 bases and J by 0 bases; unmatched bases: 8.

V is TRBV7-2 and J is TRBJ2-5, with TRBD1 matching over 11 bases. The CDR3 sequence is 14 residues long. Trimming at V came to 5 bases and at J to 4 bases, leaving 3 bases not matched to a gene. Germline V gene data show CDR1 as SGHTA and CDR2 as FQGNSA. DNA for the CDR3: TGTGCCAGCAGCCGGACAGGGGGCCGAGAGACCCAGTACTTC. Its protein is CASSRTGGRETQYF.

This chain uses TRBV27 with TRBJ1-1, with D unresolved. V shed 3 bases and J shed 0 bases, with 11 bases lying between them. The CDR3 loop spans 15 amino acids. Per germline, CDR1 MNHEY and CDR2 SMNVEV (reference sequence). The CDR3 spells CASSFASVMNTEAFF. The CDR3 DNA is TGTGCCAGCAGTTTTGCGTCCGTAATGAACACTGAAGCTTTCTTT.

This chain links TRBV28 with TRBJ2-3, with 10 positions matching TRBD1. Germline trimming cut 6 bases from V and 0 bases from J; bases unmatched to any gene: 18. This CDR3 has 20 amino acids. Germline CDR1 MDHEN, CDR2 SYDVKM. The CDR3 loop reads CASRTGGLLNPSTSTDTQYF. The CDR3 DNA sequence: TGTGCCAGCAGGACAGGGGGCCTCCTGAACCCGAGCACTAGCACAGATACGCAGTATTTT.

The J gene is TRBJ2-3, the V gene TRBV7-2; 13 nucleotides align to TRBD2. V shed 2 bases and J 2 bases; nucleotides not matched to a gene: 7. In germline, CDR1 is SGHTA, CDR2 FQGNSA. The CDR3 runs to 18 residues. The CDR3 sequence: CASSLQRTSGRATDTQYF. Here the CDR3 DNA reads TGTGCCAGCAGCTTACAAAGGACTAGCGGGAGAGCCACAGATACGCAGTATTTT.

The chain recombines TRBV21-1 with TRBJ1-5; the D call TRBD1 from the table was never checked on the DNA. TRBV21-1 is termed a pseudogene. This CDR3 is 15 amino acids long. This CDR3 is CASTQTGEVDQPQHF. CDR3 bases: TGTGCCAGCACCCAGACAGGGGAGGTCGATCAGCCCCAGCATTTT.

The rearrangement uses TRBV11-1 and TRBJ1-2, with D possibly being TRBD1 (5 bases). The CDR3 is 15 amino acids. The germline V gene has CDR1 SGHAT and CDR2 FQDESV (reference sequence). Trimming cost V 5 bases and J 6 bases, with 19 bases left between them. The CDR3 region is CASSLSHRGFDGYTF. As DNA, the CDR3 is TGTGCCAGCAGCCTCTCACATCGGGGGTTCGATGGCTACACCTTC.

The chain employs TRBV10-1 and TRBJ2-3; TRBD2 matches 14 bases. CDR1 and CDR2 from the germline V gene are WNHNN and SYGVQD (reference sequence). The junction had 11 bases not matched to a gene; V was cut back by 6 bases and J by 3 bases. CDR3 length: 18 residues. The chain's CDR3 is CASRKTSGRVITTDTQYF. The CDR3, as DNA: TGCGCCAGCAGAAAGACTAGCGGGAGGGTAATAACTACAGATACGCAGTATTTT.